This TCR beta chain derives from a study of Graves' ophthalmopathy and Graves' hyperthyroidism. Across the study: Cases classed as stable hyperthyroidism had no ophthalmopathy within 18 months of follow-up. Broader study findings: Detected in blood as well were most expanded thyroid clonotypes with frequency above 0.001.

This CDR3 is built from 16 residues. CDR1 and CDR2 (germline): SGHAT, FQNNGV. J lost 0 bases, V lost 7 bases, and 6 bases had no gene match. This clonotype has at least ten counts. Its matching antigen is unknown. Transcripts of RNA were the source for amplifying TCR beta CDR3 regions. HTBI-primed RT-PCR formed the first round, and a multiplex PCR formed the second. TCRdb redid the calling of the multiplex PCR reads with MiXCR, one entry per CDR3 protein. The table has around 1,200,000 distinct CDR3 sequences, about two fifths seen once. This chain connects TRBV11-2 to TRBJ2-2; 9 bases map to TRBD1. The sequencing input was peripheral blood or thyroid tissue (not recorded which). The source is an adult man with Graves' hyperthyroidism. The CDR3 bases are TGTGCCAGCACCAAGGGGACAGGGACGAACACCGGGGAGCTGTTTTTT. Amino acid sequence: CASTKGTGTNTGELFF.